These T cell receptor beta chains were read from a single sample in a study of cytomegalovirus exposure and HLA in healthy donors. Using immunoSEQ multiplex PCR, the repertoire was profiled, and TCRdb retains in-frame clones only, with some absent. In the table there are around 150,000 clones, about 65% of which are singletons. Sequencing input: PBMCs. The receptor set was obtained from a man aged 35 to 55 in good health and CMV-seropositive. CDR3s include the opening cysteine and the closing phenylalanine or tryptophan. D genes are given only for firm matches. Clone size is stated in some rows and not others, as once, few, many or a class when expanded.

V gene	D gene	J gene	clone size	CDR3 protein	CDR3 DNA
TRBV18	-	TRBJ2-6	-	CASSPTGFSGANVLTF	TGTGCCAGCTCACCCACAGGTTTCTCTGGGGCCAACGTCCTGACTTTC
TRBV6-6	-	TRBJ1-2	-	CASSAGRGNYGYTF	TGTGCCAGCAGTGCCGGAAGGGGCAACTATGGCTACACCTTC
TRBV18	-	TRBJ2-4	-	CASSPPTGLGKNIQYF	TGTGCCAGCTCACCACCGACAGGTCTTGGCAAAAACATTCAGTACTTC
TRBV5-6	TRBD1	TRBJ2-1	-	CASSLADRGSYNEQFF	TGTGCCAGCAGCTTGGCGGACAGGGGGTCCTACAATGAGCAGTTCTTC
TRBV25-1	TRBD1	TRBJ2-1	-	CASSERGQTYNEQFF	TGTGCCAGCAGTGAACGGGGACAGACCTACAATGAGCAGTTCTTC
TRBV19	TRBD1	TRBJ1-2	-	CASTGTGGNYGYTF	TGTGCCAGTACCGGGACAGGGGGTAACTATGGCTACACCTTC
TRBV2	-	TRBJ2-7	-	CASKTGGYSYEQYF	TGTGCCAGCAAAACGGGCGGGTATTCTTACGAGCAGTACTTC
TRBV27	-	TRBJ1-5	-	CASSSWGGGQPQHF	TGTGCCAGCAGTTCATGGGGGGGCGGGCAGCCCCAGCATTTT
TRBV7-3	-	TRBJ2-3	few	CASSLIGDTDTQYF	TGTGCCAGCAGCTTAATCGGAGACACAGATACGCAGTATTTT
TRBV7-8	TRBD2	TRBJ2-5	once	CASSLVRGEETQYF	TGTGCCAGCAGCTTAGTGCGGGGGGAAGAGACCCAGTACTTC
TRBV7-9	TRBD1	TRBJ1-2	-	CASSLEGQGLYGYTF	TGTGCCAGCAGCTTAGAAGGACAGGGTCTCTATGGCTACACCTTC
TRBV19	-	TRBJ2-3	-	CASTPQGRRADTQYF	TGTGCCAGTACCCCACAGGGGAGGAGGGCAGATACGCAGTATTTT
TRBV7-6	TRBD1	TRBJ2-3	-	CASAGGSDTQYF	TGTGCCAGCGCAGGGGGCTCAGATACGCAGTATTTT
TRBV6-6	TRBD1	TRBJ2-3	-	CASSRQGARQDTQYF	TGTGCCAGCAGCAGACAGGGGGCGCGGCAAGATACGCAGTATTTT
TRBV4-1	-	TRBJ2-2	-	CASSQGPSTGNTGELFF	TGCGCCAGCAGCCAAGGTCCTTCGACAGGGAACACCGGGGAGCTGTTTTTT
TRBV7-2	-	TRBJ2-3	once	CASSPGLKITDTQYF	TGTGCCAGCAGCCCCGGACTGAAAATCACAGATACGCAGTATTTT
TRBV7-3	-	TRBJ2-2	-	CASSFSGTNTGELFF	TGTGCCAGCAGCTTTTCCGGGACAAACACCGGGGAGCTGTTTTTT
TRBV6-4	-	TRBJ1-2	-	CASSAPYPKQDYGYTF	TGTGCCAGCAGTGCCCCATACCCCAAACAGGACTATGGCTACACCTTC
TRBV7-9	-	TRBJ1-3	-	CASSDSGTAGNTIYF	TGTGCCAGCAGCGATAGCGGGACTGCTGGAAACACCATATATTTT
TRBV27	TRBD1	TRBJ2-3	-	CASSIPGTGPVSQYF	TGTGCCAGCAGCATACCCGGGACAGGCCCCGTATCGCAGTATTTT
TRBV29-1	TRBD1	TRBJ2-3	-	CSVGSGQGARRADTQYF	TGCAGCGTTGGTTCAGGACAGGGGGCGCGTAGGGCAGATACGCAGTATTTT
TRBV19	-	TRBJ2-2	once	CASGPQGTGELFF	TGTGCCAGTGGTCCACAGGGAACCGGGGAGCTGTTTTTT
TRBV5-1	TRBD1	TRBJ1-3	-	CASSWGQGASGNTIYF	TGCGCCAGCAGCTGGGGACAGGGGGCCTCTGGAAACACCATATATTTT
TRBV7-2	-	TRBJ2-7	once	CASSLAGRGPMAIAIYEQYF	TGTGCCAGCAGCTTAGCGGGGCGGGGGCCTATGGCCATCGCTATCTACGAGCAGTACTTC
TRBV13	TRBD1	TRBJ1-6	-	CASSTRTGPSPLHF	TGTGCCAGCAGCACCCGGACAGGGCCATCACCCCTCCACTTT
TRBV27	TRBD1	TRBJ1-6	-	CASSPTGTAYNSPLHF	TGTGCCAGCAGTCCTACAGGGACAGCTTATAATTCACCCCTCCACTTT
TRBV6-6	-	TRBJ2-7	-	CASSPSHEQYF	TGTGCCAGCAGTCCTTCCCACGAGCAGTACTTC
TRBV6-5	TRBD2	TRBJ2-3	-	CASSSLSSGGADTQYF	TGTGCCAGCAGTTCTCTCTCTTCGGGGGGGGCAGATACGCAGTATTTT
TRBV27	-	TRBJ1-2	-	CASSGVRGANSNYGYTF	TGTGCCAGCAGCGGAGTCCGGGGGGCGAACTCTAACTATGGCTACACCTTC
TRBV11-2	-	TRBJ2-7	-	CASSLGSSYEQYF	TGTGCCAGCAGCCTAGGGAGCTCCTACGAGCAGTACTTC
TRBV12-1	-	TRBJ1-1	-	CASSPTGGVEAFF	TGTGCCAGCAGCCCTACAGGGGGAGTTGAAGCTTTCTTT
TRBV6-5	TRBD1	TRBJ2-5	-	CASRMTGGTQYF	TGTGCCAGCAGAATGACAGGGGGGACCCAGTACTTC
TRBV5-6	TRBD1	TRBJ1-1	-	CASTPDRGSEAFF	TGTGCCAGCACCCCGGACAGGGGGTCTGAAGCTTTCTTT
TRBV12-5	TRBD1	TRBJ1-5	-	CASGLAGGGSNQPQHF	TGTGCTAGTGGTTTGGCAGGGGGCGGAAGCAATCAGCCCCAGCATTTT
TRBV2	-	TRBJ1-2	once	CASRQGYGYTF	TGTGCCAGCAGGCAGGGGTACGGCTACACCTTC
TRBV19	TRBD1	TRBJ1-2	-	CASSIGQGAGYGYGYTF	TGTGCCAGTAGTATTGGGCAGGGGGCCGGATACGGCTATGGCTACACCTTC
TRBV4-1	TRBD1	TRBJ1-4	few	CASASPGQTNEKLFF	TGCGCCAGCGCCTCCCCGGGACAGACAAATGAAAAACTGTTTTTT
TRBV11-3	-	TRBJ2-5	-	CASSLDPAEETQYF	TGTGCCAGCAGCTTAGACCCGGCGGAAGAGACCCAGTACTTC
TRBV9	TRBD1	TRBJ2-7	-	CASSVGRTGGEEQYF	TGTGCCAGCAGCGTAGGAAGGACAGGGGGCGAGGAGCAGTACTTC
TRBV4-2	-	TRBJ1-2	-	CASSPGEGPLGYTF	TGTGCCAGCAGCCCTGGGGAGGGGCCCTTGGGCTACACCTTC
TRBV9	-	TRBJ1-3	-	CASSVGGRAPLSGNTIYF	TGTGCCAGCAGCGTAGGGGGCAGGGCCCCTCTCTCTGGAAACACCATATATTTT
TRBV11-2	-	TRBJ1-4	few	CASSSGRTNEGLFF	TGTGCCAGCAGCTCGGGACGGACTAATGAAGGACTGTTTTTT
TRBV29-1	-	TRBJ2-5	-	CSVTDTIQETQYF	TGCAGCGTCACTGACACAATTCAAGAGACCCAGTACTTC
TRBV7-8	TRBD1	TRBJ2-3	-	CASSLAGQVSTDTQYF	TGTGCCAGCAGCTTAGCGGGACAGGTTAGCACAGATACGCAGTATTTT
TRBV7-6	TRBD1	TRBJ1-5	-	CASSSDRDSPNQPQHF	TGTGCCAGCAGCTCCGACCGGGACAGCCCCAATCAGCCCCAGCATTTT
TRBV5-8	-	TRBJ2-2	-	CASSWAVDRNTGELFF	TGTGCCAGCAGCTGGGCAGTGGACAGGAACACCGGGGAGCTGTTTTTT
TRBV4-2	TRBD2	TRBJ2-7	-	CASSQGLAGGPLPHEQYF	TGTGCCAGCAGCCAGGGACTAGCGGGGGGGCCTTTGCCCCACGAGCAGTACTTC
TRBV7-7	TRBD2	TRBJ2-7	once	CASSSLAGGGEQYF	TGTGCTAGCAGCTCACTAGCGGGGGGGGGTGAGCAGTACTTC
TRBV5-6	-	TRBJ2-2	-	CASRRTANTGELFF	TGTGCCAGCAGAAGGACAGCGAACACCGGGGAGCTGTTTTTT
TRBV6-5	-	TRBJ2-6	-	CASTTRVSGANVLTF	TGTGCCAGCACCACTAGGGTGTCTGGGGCCAACGTCCTGACTTTC
TRBV25-1	TRBD2	TRBJ2-2	-	CASSALGEGGELFF	TGTGCCAGCAGTGCCCTCGGGGAGGGGGGGGAGCTGTTTTTT
TRBV23-1	-	TRBJ1-1	-	CASSRLSRAGVNTEAFF	TGCGCCAGCAGTCGCCTATCGAGGGCAGGGGTGAACACTGAAGCTTTCTTT
TRBV7-9	TRBD2	TRBJ2-3	-	CASSASGRVPPTQYF	TGTGCCAGCAGCGCTAGCGGACGGGTTCCCCCTACGCAGTATTTT
TRBV5-4	-	TRBJ1-4	-	CASSLGREKLFF	TGTGCCAGCAGCTTGGGGAGAGAAAAACTGTTTTTT
TRBV19	-	TRBJ1-1	-	CASSPPGLIEAFF	TGTGCCAGTAGTCCCCCGGGACTTATAGAAGCTTTCTTT
TRBV5-1	TRBD1	TRBJ2-1	-	CASSLGAGQGGGQFF	TGCGCCAGCAGCTTGGGGGCGGGACAGGGAGGCGGGCAGTTCTTC
TRBV2	-	TRBJ2-5	few	CASSRPGTLVTQYF	TGTGCCAGCAGCCGTCCCGGGACATTGGTGACCCAGTACTTC
TRBV29-1	TRBD1	TRBJ2-3	-	CSVDQGDTDTQYF	TGCAGCGTTGACCAGGGGGATACAGATACGCAGTATTTT
TRBV18	TRBD1	TRBJ2-7	-	CASSPNRGRSYEQYF	TGTGCCAGCTCACCAAACAGGGGGAGATCCTACGAGCAGTACTTC